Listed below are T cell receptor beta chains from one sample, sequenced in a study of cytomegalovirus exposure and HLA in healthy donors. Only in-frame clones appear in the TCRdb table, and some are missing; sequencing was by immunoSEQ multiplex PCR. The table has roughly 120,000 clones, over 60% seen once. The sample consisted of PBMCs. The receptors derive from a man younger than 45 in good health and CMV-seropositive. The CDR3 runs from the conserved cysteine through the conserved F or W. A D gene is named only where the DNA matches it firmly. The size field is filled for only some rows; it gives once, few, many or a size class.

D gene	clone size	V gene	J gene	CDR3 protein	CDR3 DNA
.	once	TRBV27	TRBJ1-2	CASSWSGGTQSGYTF	TGTGCCAGCAGTTGGTCGGGGGGCACTCAGTCGGGCTACACCTTC
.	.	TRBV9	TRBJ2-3	CASSASAGLTDTQYF	TGTGCCAGCAGCGCCTCAGCGGGCTTGACAGATACGCAGTATTTT
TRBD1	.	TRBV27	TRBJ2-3	CASSLRRQGYHTQYF	TGTGCCAGCAGTTTACGGAGACAGGGGTATCATACGCAGTATTTT
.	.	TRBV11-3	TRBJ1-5	CASSLYDQPQHF	TGTGCCAGCAGCTTATATGATCAGCCCCAGCATTTT
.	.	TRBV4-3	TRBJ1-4	CASSQDSGEKLFF	TGCGCCAGCAGCCAAGACTCCGGGGAAAAACTGTTTTTT
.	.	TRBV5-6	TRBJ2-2	CASSFGLSHSGELFF	TGTGCCAGCAGCTTTGGACTATCACACTCCGGGGAGCTGTTTTTT
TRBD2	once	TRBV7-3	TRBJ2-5	CASSPFGGGETQYF	TGTGCCAGCAGCCCTTTCGGGGGGGGAGAGACCCAGTACTTC
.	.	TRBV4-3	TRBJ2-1	CASSRNGPQGGVDEQFF	TGCGCCAGCAGCCGGAACGGCCCACAGGGAGGGGTAGATGAGCAGTTCTTC
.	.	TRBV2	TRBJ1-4	CASTLDSYEKLFF	TGTGCCAGCACCTTGGACAGTTATGAAAAACTGTTTTTT
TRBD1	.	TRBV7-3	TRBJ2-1	CASSLGQGTPSYNERFF	TGTGCCAGCAGCTTGGGACAGGGGACACCCTCCTACAATGAGCGGTTCTTC
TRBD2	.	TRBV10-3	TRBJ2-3	CAITGERARGGADTQYF	TGTGCCATCACCGGCGAGAGGGCGCGGGGGGGCGCAGATACGCAGTATTTT
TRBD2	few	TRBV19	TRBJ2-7	CASSPTSGRPSYEQYF	TGTGCCAGTAGCCCGACTAGCGGGAGGCCTTCCTACGAGCAGTACTTC
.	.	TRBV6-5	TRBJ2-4	CASSPDRAGRNIQYF	TGTGCCAGCAGTCCCGACAGGGCGGGGAGAAACATTCAGTACTTC
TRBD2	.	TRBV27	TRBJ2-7	CASSLSGLAEPNYEQYF	TGTGCCAGCAGTTTATCTGGGCTAGCGGAACCGAACTACGAGCAGTACTTC
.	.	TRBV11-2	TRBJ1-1	CASSLALSRRGSGGAFF	TGTGCCAGCAGCTTAGCCTTATCGCGCAGGGGCTCTGGTGGAGCTTTCTTT
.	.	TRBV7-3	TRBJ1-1	CASSLRGAEAFF	TGTGCCAGCAGCTTAAGGGGCGCTGAAGCTTTCTTT
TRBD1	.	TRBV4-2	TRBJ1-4	CASSQGLGQGNEKLFF	TGTGCCAGCAGCCAAGGGCTGGGACAGGGTAATGAAAAACTGTTTTTT